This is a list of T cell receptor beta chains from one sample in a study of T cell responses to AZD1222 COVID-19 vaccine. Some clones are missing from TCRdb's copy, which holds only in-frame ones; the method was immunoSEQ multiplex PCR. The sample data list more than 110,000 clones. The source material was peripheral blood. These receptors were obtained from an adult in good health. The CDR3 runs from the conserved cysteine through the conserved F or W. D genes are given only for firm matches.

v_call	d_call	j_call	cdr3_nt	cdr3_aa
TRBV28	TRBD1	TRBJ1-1	TGTGCCAGCAGGGAAGGGGGCGACACTGAAGCTTTCTTT	CASREGGDTEAFF
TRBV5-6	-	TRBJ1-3	TGTGCCAGCAACCTTGGGGGGCAGCTCTCTGGAAACACCATATATTTT	CASNLGGQLSGNTIYF
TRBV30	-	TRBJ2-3	TGTGCCTGGAGGGCGGGACAGACCACAGATACGCAGTATTTT	CAWRAGQTTDTQYF
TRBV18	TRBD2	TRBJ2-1	TGTGCCAGCTCACCCGGACTAGCGGGGTCGTGGGGCTCCTACAATGAGCAGTTCTTC	CASSPGLAGSWGSYNEQFF
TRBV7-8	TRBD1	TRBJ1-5	TGTGCCAGCAGCTTAGGAGTGGGGACAGGCGGAGGGCCCCAGCATTTT	CASSLGVGTGGGPQHF
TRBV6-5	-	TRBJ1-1	TGTGCCAGCAGTCCCTCGGTCGGGGGGCTCGCTGAAGCTTTCTTT	CASSPSVGGLAEAFF
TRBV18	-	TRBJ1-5	TGTGCCAGCTCACTAACAGGGTTGGGGGATCAGCCCCAGCATTTT	CASSLTGLGDQPQHF
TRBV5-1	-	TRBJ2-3	TGCGCCAGCAGCTTGGCCGTCGAGGATACGCAGTATTTT	CASSLAVEDTQYF
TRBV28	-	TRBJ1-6	TGTGCCAGCAGTTCCAGGGACGGCTCGAGCTCCTATAATTCACCCCTCCACTTT	CASSSRDGSSSYNSPLHF
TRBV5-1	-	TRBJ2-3	TGCGCCAGCAGCTTGCAGGGGGGGACGACAGATACGCAGTATTTT	CASSLQGGTTDTQYF
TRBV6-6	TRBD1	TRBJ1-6	TGTGCCAGCAACCCGTCGGGACAGGTCCATAATTCACCCCTCCACTTT	CASNPSGQVHNSPLHF
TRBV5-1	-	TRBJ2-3	TGCGCCAGCAGCCTAAGCACAGATACGCAGTATTTT	CASSLSTDTQYF
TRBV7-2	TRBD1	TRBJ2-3	TGTGCCAGCAGCTCAGGGACAGGGTACACAGATACGCAGTATTTT	CASSSGTGYTDTQYF